These 3 T cell receptor beta chains were sequenced from one sample in a study of T cells in Graves' hyperthyroidism and ophthalmopathy. Using RNA transcripts as the source, TCR beta CDR3 regions were amplified. Carried out on the TCR CDR3, a first-round RT-PCR used the HTBI primer set. TCRdb re-derived calls from the multiplex PCR reads in MiXCR, one entry per CDR3 protein. The data show hundreds of thousands of distinct CDR3 sequences, with about 35% seen just once and around 30% held by the top ten. Sequencing was performed on blood. The receptors originated from a middle-aged woman with Graves' hyperthyroidism.

The chain uses TRBV7-2 and TRBJ2-1; 11 nucleotides line up with TRBD1. From germline, CDR1 is SGHTA and CDR2 FQGNSA. This CDR3 comprises 14 residues. V trimming: 11 bases; J trimming: 8 bases; junction bases outside the gene matches: 11. CDR3 in amino acids: CADGTGTGGHEQFF. The CDR3, as DNA: TGTGCCGACGGAACCGGGACAGGGGGACATGAGCAGTTCTTC.

This clonotype was counted at least ten times. The chain uses TRBV19 and TRBJ1-5; 9 bases line up with TRBD1. This CDR3 has 15 residues. With V trimmed by 5 bases and J by 6 bases, 8 bases remained unmatched. Germline V gene sequence: CDR1 LNHDA, CDR2 SQIVND (reference sequence). The CDR3 here is CASSQGQGAAQPQHF. Here the CDR3 DNA reads TGTGCCAGTAGTCAGGGACAGGGCGCCGCTCAGCCCCAGCATTTT.

This chain joins TRBV20-1 and TRBJ2-5; either TRBD1 or TRBD2 may fit D (9 bases each). Germline loops: CDR1 DFQATT, CDR2 SNEGSKA (reference sequence). CDR3 size: 15 residues. V shed 7 bases and J shed 2 bases, with 20 bases lying between them. CDR3 residues: CSGGQGLAGQETQYF. For the CDR3, the DNA is TGCAGTGGCGGACAGGGGCTAGCGGGGCAAGAGACCCAGTACTTC.